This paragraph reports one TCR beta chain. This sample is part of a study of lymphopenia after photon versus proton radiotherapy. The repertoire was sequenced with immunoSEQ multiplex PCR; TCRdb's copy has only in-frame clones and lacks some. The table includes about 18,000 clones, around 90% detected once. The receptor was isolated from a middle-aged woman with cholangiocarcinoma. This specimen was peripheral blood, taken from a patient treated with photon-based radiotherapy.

The CDR3, as DNA: TGTGCCAGCAGTCAAATTGACAGGGGAGAAGAGACCCAGTACTTC. The encoded protein is CASSQIDRGEETQYF. The chain has TRBV27 and TRBJ2-5; 8 bases map to TRBD1. This CDR3 is 15 amino acids long. The trim removed 5 bases at V and 3 bases at J, leaving 8 bases unmatched. The germline gives CDR1 MNHEY, CDR2 SMNVEV (reference sequence).